This passage covers 18 T cell receptor beta chains from one sample sequenced in a study of blood T cells in healthy people across ages. Primed by a sample-barcoded 5' primer and a J-beta primer mix, a second PCR proceeded for 7 to 11 cycles. Via MiXCR, TCRdb re-called the 5' RACE reads, giving one row per CDR3 protein. The table shows 1.5 million to 2 million distinct CDR3 sequences, with under 30% occurring only once. The material sequenced was blood. These receptors originate from a woman in her twenties or thirties in good health.

This clonotype was detected only a few times. The chain links TRBV20-1 to TRBJ2-5; D gene ambiguous. This CDR3 comprises 11 residues. V dropped 6 bases and J dropped 5 bases, with 10 bases sitting between them. Germline CDR1 DFQATT, CDR2 SNEGSKA (reference sequence). The CDR3 nucleotides are TGCAGTGCGGGGTCGAGGGAGACCCAGTACTTC. This sequence encodes CSAGSRETQYF.

With regard to this clonotype: One end of the junction does not line up with germline, which may come from a read error. The genes are TRBV5-5 and TRBJ1-4, with D unclear. CDR1 is SGHKS and CDR2 is YYEKEE in the germline V gene (reference sequence). This CDR3 is 15 amino acids long. CDR3: CAGSLVGVSGEKLFF. In DNA, the CDR3 is TGTGCCGGCAGCTTAGTCGGCGTCTCTGGCGAGAAACTGTTTTTT. The variable domain in full, with the rest retrieved from reference TRBV5-5 and TRBJ1-4, is DAGVTQSPTHLIKTRGQQVTLRCSPISGHKSVSWYQQVLGQGPQFIFQYYEKEERGRGNFPDRFSARQFPNYSSELNVNALLLGDSALYLCAGSLVGVSGEKLFFGSGTQLSVL.

In its sample, this clonotype was seen once. This could be a read error, since a much larger clone is one nucleotide away. The chain links TRBV5-5 to TRBJ2-3; 11 positions agree with TRBD2. The germline CDR1 and CDR2 sequences are SGHKS and YYEKEE (reference sequence). The CDR3 is 15 amino acids. The CDR3 loop reads CANSQLAGDTDTQYF. The DNA for the CDR3 is TGTGCCAACAGCCAACTAGCGGGAGACACAGATACGCAGTATTTT.

The sample holds a few counts of this clonotype. CDR3 region: CASSAGDPNQPQHF. The CDR3, as DNA: TGTGCCAGCAGCGCCGGGGACCCCAATCAGCCCCAGCATTTT. This rearrangement joins TRBV7-2 to TRBJ1-5; D is possibly TRBD1 (5 bases). Trimming stripped 5 bases from V and 3 bases from J, with 11 bases between. The CDR3 sequence is 14 residues long. Per germline, CDR1 SGHTA and CDR2 FQGNSA.

This clonotype has only one observation. The rearrangement uses TRBV12-5 and TRBJ2-1, with 7 bases that match TRBD1. The CDR3 loop spans 15 amino acids. J lost 9 bases, V lost 5 bases, and 13 bases had no gene match. From germline, CDR1 is LGHNT and CDR2 FRNRAP. CDR3 in DNA: TGTGCTAGTGGTCGAATACAGGGGCGAGGGGGTGAGCAGTTCTTC. This sequence encodes CASGRIQGRGGEQFF.

The chain uses TRBV7-2 and TRBJ2-1; 12 positions agree with TRBD2. Germline lookup yields CDR1 SGHTA and CDR2 FQGNSA. V shed 5 bases and J 0 bases; nucleotides not matched to a gene: 14. The CDR3 sequence is 20 residues long. The CDR3 region has the DNA TGTGCCAGCAGCCAGGCGTTGGCAGAGACTAGCGGGAGCTCCTACAATGAGCAGTTCTTC. Translating it yields CASSQALAETSGSSYNEQFF.

V is TRBV6-5 and J is TRBJ2-2; D is uncertain. The germline gives CDR1 MNHEY, CDR2 SVGAGI. V lost 7 bases and J lost 6, with 18 bases in between. CDR3 length: 15 amino acids. The CDR3 DNA is TGTGCCAGCACTTCGTGGATTAACGTAGCCGGGGAGCTGTTTTTT. This gives the protein CASTSWINVAGELFF.

Regarding this clonotype: Compared with germline, one end of the junction differs, possibly owing to a read error. The chain employs TRBV20-1 and TRBJ2-3, with D perhaps TRBD2 (5 bases). CDR1 and CDR2 from the germline V gene are DFQATT and SNEGSKA (reference sequence). The length of the CDR3 is 13 residues. For the CDR3, the DNA is TGCAGTGCAGGCGGGCGAGGCACGGATACGCAGTATTTT. The encoded protein is CSAGGRGTDTQYF.

Only a few counts were recorded for this clonotype. This chain connects TRBV20-1 to TRBJ2-7, with a tentative D call TRBD1 (5 bases). Germline values: CDR1 DFQATT, CDR2 SNEGSKA (reference sequence). V shed 6 bases and J shed 3 bases, with 21 bases lying between them. The CDR3 is 15 amino acids. Written as DNA, the CDR3 is TGCAGTGCCCTAGGGGCCCGGAAAGGACGCTACGAGCAGTACTTC. It is translated as CSALGARKGRYEQYF.

This sequence joins TRBV6-2 or TRBV6-3 and TRBJ2-1, with D unclear. V was shortened by 5 bases and J by 8 bases, with 10 bases between the two germline ends. Germline lookup yields CDR1 MNHEY and CDR2 SVGEGT. The CDR3 covers 12 residues. The DNA of the CDR3 is TGTGCCAGCAGTCAAATAGCCGATGAGCAGTTCTTC. It is translated as CASSQIADEQFF.

A few counts support this clonotype. The rearrangement joins TRBV20-1 to TRBJ1-2, with 11 bases that match TRBD1. Germline V gene sequence: CDR1 DFQATT, CDR2 SNEGSKA (reference sequence). Trimming at V came to 3 bases and at J to 2 bases, leaving 2 bases not matched to a gene. The CDR3 has 14 amino acids. The DNA of the CDR3 is TGCAGTGCTAGTAGGACAGGGGGCAACTATGGCTACACCTTC. The encoded protein is CSASRTGGNYGYTF.

V usage is TRBV7-2 and J usage is TRBJ2-7, with unresolved D. The CDR3 totals 14 residues. V lost 4 bases, J lost 1 base, and 11 bases lay in between. Germline V gene sequence: CDR1 SGHTA, CDR2 FQGNSA. The CDR3 sequence is CASSSEALSYEQYF. DNA for the CDR3: TGTGCCAGCAGCTCCGAGGCGTTATCCTACGAGCAGTACTTC.

Comment on this clonotype: A read error may explain this, as a much larger clone is one base away. The rearrangement uses TRBV29-1 and TRBJ2-1; 9 bases are shared with TRBD2. CDR3 size: 18 residues. In germline, CDR1 is SQVTM, CDR2 ANQGSEA. The V segment lost 7 bases and the J segment 6 bases; nucleotides outside the gene matches: 22. The CDR3 spells CSAEGPSGGSLTCNEQFF. The CDR3 region has the DNA TGCAGCGCCGAAGGGCCCAGCGGGGGGTCCCTCACCTGCAATGAGCAGTTCTTC.

V gene TRBV7-6 combines with J gene TRBJ2-1; TRBD2 matches at 10 bases. Per germline, CDR1 SGHVS and CDR2 FNYEAQ. With 5 bases clipped from V and 5 bases from J, the junction kept 9 bases outside the gene matches. The CDR3 has 16 residues. CDR3 residues: CASSGLRAGGNNEQFF. The CDR3 nucleotides are TGTGCCAGCAGCGGATTACGAGCGGGGGGGAACAATGAGCAGTTCTTC.

This clonotype has a handful of counts. V is TRBV4-3 and J is TRBJ1-2; 8 bases line up with TRBD1. The CDR3 runs 13 residues. Germline V lookup: CDR1 LGHNA, CDR2 YSLEER. Germline trimming cut 3 bases from V and 8 bases from J; bases unmatched to any gene: 5. Here the CDR3 DNA reads TGCGCCAGCAGCCAGGACAGGGTCTTCGGCTACACCTTC. It is translated as CASSQDRVFGYTF.

The CDR3 DNA reads TGTGCCAGCAGCTTAGTAATACTAGCGACTTTTCGGTACTTC. It is translated as CASSLVILATFRYF. V and J are TRBV11-2 and TRBJ2-7, with TRBD2 matching over 7 bases. Germline V gene lookup returns CDR1 SGHAT and CDR2 FQNNGV. This CDR3 is 14 amino acids long. The junction had 12 bases not matched to a gene; V was cut back by 1 base and J by 12 bases.

This clonotype has just a few counts. The rearrangement joins TRBV5-6 to TRBJ2-7; D is undetermined. Trimming took off 5 bases at V and 0 bases at J, with 12 bases between the two ends. The CDR3 length is 14 residues. Germline V lookup: CDR1 SGHDT, CDR2 YYEEEE. Here the CDR3 reads CASRQTLSSYEQYF. CDR3 nucleotides: TGTGCCAGCAGACAGACTCTGAGCTCCTACGAGCAGTACTTC.

This clonotype was seen only a few times. V and J are TRBV20-1 and TRBJ2-4; 9 nucleotides match TRBD2. The J call is doubtful: the DNA matches TRBJ2-7 better. Germline V gene data show CDR1 as DFQATT and CDR2 as SNEGSKA (reference sequence). The CDR3 sequence is 17 residues long. CDR3 nucleotides: TGCAGTGCTAGGTTCTCTAGCGGGATCGCCGGTCCCCTCGAGCAGTACTTC. This translates into CSARFSSGIAGPLEQYF.